Each of the 21 T cell receptor beta chains below was sequenced from the same sample in a study of cytomegalovirus exposure and HLA in healthy donors. Clones were read by immunoSEQ multiplex PCR, and TCRdb kept only the in-frame ones, dropping some. The profile covers tens of thousands of clones, with roughly nine tenths appearing a single time and more than 0.95% taken by the ten largest. The sample comprised PBMCs. These receptors all come from a man aged 18 to 29 in good health and CMV-seronegative.

This chain joins TRBV28 and TRBJ2-3; TRBD2 agrees at 12 bases. The CDR3 is 16 residues long. V shed 4 bases and J 5 bases; nucleotides not matched to a gene: 7. Germline V CDR1 and CDR2: MDHEN, SYDVKM. This chain's CDR3 is CASSSRLAGVVDTQYF. The CDR3 DNA reads as TGTGCCAGCAGTTCCCGACTAGCGGGAGTGGTAGATACGCAGTATTTT.

V is TRBV5-4 and J is TRBJ2-2; the D is unclear. Trimming shortened V by 1 base and J by 0 bases, and 4 bases separated the two germline ends. The germline V gene has CDR1 SGHNT and CDR2 YYREEE (reference sequence). This CDR3 is 14 amino acids long. This chain's CDR3 is CASSLYTNTGELFF. CDR3 nucleotide sequence: TGTGCCAGCAGCTTGTACACGAACACCGGGGAGCTGTTTTTT.

The chain joins TRBV9 to TRBJ1-1; tentative D call: TRBD1 (6 bases). CDR1 SGDLS and CDR2 YYNGEE come from the germline V gene. The CDR3 runs to 17 residues. Trimming took off 4 bases at V and 1 base at J, with 20 bases between the two ends. In DNA form, the CDR3 reads TGTGCCAGCAGCTACGACGAGACTCCAGGGGAGAACACTGAAGCTTTCTTT. Translation: CASSYDETPGENTEAFF.

The chain couples TRBV28 to TRBJ1-1; TRBD1 agrees at 8 bases. There are 13 residues in the CDR3. The ends lost 4 bases at V and 11 bases at J; junction bases unmatched: 9. Germline loops: CDR1 MDHEN, CDR2 SYDVKM. The CDR3 bases are TGTGCCAGCAGTTCTACAGGGGGTGGGTGGGCTTTCTTT. Translating it yields CASSSTGGGWAFF.

This clone occurred once. This rearrangement joins TRBV9 to TRBJ1-2; D perhaps matches TRBD1 (5 bases). Per the germline V gene, CDR1 is SGDLS and CDR2 is YYNGEE. The V end lost 3 bases, the J end lost 3 bases, and 15 bases lay between the germline ends. CDR3 size: 15 residues. The CDR3 loop reads CASSENPGRDYGYTF. As DNA, the CDR3 is TGTGCCAGCAGCGAAAACCCAGGGAGGGACTATGGCTACACCTTC.

The chain recombines TRBV29-1 with TRBJ2-1; perhaps TRBD2 as D (6 bases). The CDR3 length is 15 residues. Germline values: CDR1 SQVTM, CDR2 ANQGSEA. V lost 7 bases and J lost 2, with 18 bases in between. The CDR3 DNA is TGCAGCGCTTTTCCTAGCGTTGGCACCTACAATGAGCAGTTCTTC. This gives the protein CSAFPSVGTYNEQFF.

V usage is TRBV2 and J usage is TRBJ1-2; TRBD1 matches 8 bases. Trimming took 5 bases from V and 7 from J; bases not matched to a gene: 9. The CDR3 runs to 14 residues. Germline loops: CDR1 SNHLY, CDR2 FYNNEI. CDR3 coding DNA: TGTGCCAGCAGTTGGCAGGGGGCTTCAGGTGGCTACACCTTC. It specifies CASSWQGASGGYTF.

The V call is TRBV5-8, the J call TRBJ2-7; 9 bases line up with TRBD1. The V gene end was trimmed by 3 bases and the J gene end by 6 bases; junction bases not matched to a gene: 4. The CDR3 is 13 residues long. Germline V gives CDR1 SGHTS, CDR2 YDEGEE. This chain's CDR3 is CASSSGTGSEQYF. The CDR3, as DNA: TGTGCCAGCAGCTCCGGGACAGGGTCCGAGCAGTACTTC.

This chain links TRBV9 with TRBJ2-1; 7 nucleotides line up with TRBD2. V was clipped by 2 bases and J by 0 bases; unmatched bases: 5. CDR1 SGDLS and CDR2 YYNGEE come from the germline V gene. The CDR3 spans 16 residues. Here the CDR3 DNA reads TGTGCCAGCAGCGTCTTAGCGGGTGTCTCCTACAATGAGCAGTTCTTC. Residues: CASSVLAGVSYNEQFF.

J is TRBJ2-1 and V is TRBV9, with TRBD2 identical over 10 bases. The CDR3 is 16 amino acids. After removal of 0 bases from V and 8 bases from J, the junction contained 8 bases not matched to a gene. Per the germline V gene, CDR1 is SGDLS and CDR2 is YYNGEE. This CDR3 reads CASSVASGSMLYEQFF. CDR3 in DNA: TGTGCCAGCAGCGTAGCTAGCGGGAGTATGTTGTATGAGCAGTTCTTC.

The rearrangement joins TRBV29-1 to TRBJ2-3; 8 nucleotides agree with TRBD2. The CDR3 is made up of 17 amino acids. CDR1 and CDR2 from the germline V gene are SQVTM and ANQGSEA. With 2 bases clipped from V and 0 bases from J, the junction kept 10 bases outside the gene matches. In DNA form, the CDR3 reads TGCAGCGTTGAATCCGGGTTAGCGGGGTCCAGCACAGATACGCAGTATTTT. Protein: CSVESGLAGSSTDTQYF.

The chain couples TRBV10-3 to TRBJ2-5; D is uncertain. The V end was cut by 2 bases, the J end by 0 bases, with 19 bases between. This CDR3 contains 18 residues. Germline V gene data show CDR1 as ENHRY and CDR2 as SYGVKD. The CDR3 sequence is CAISEPVIRVGNQETQYF. As DNA, the CDR3 is TGTGCCATCAGTGAGCCTGTTATTCGCGTTGGTAACCAAGAGACCCAGTACTTC.

The chain combines TRBV7-9 with TRBJ2-1; D is uncertain. Trimming left V 5 bases short and J 0 bases short, with 11 bases between. Germline V gives CDR1 SEHNR, CDR2 FQNEAQ (reference sequence). The CDR3 is made up of 15 amino acids. The CDR3 here is CASSPVLSSYNEQFF. The CDR3 region has the DNA TGTGCCAGCAGCCCCGTACTGAGCTCCTACAATGAGCAGTTCTTC.

The chain has TRBV7-2 and TRBJ2-3, with D possibly matching TRBD1 (6 bases). CDR3 size: 16 residues. Germline lookup yields CDR1 SGHTA and CDR2 FQGNSA. V was shortened by 1 base and J by 4 bases, with 15 bases between the two germline ends. The CDR3 loop is CASSLGVRGSADTQYF. CDR3 DNA sequence: TGTGCCAGCAGCTTAGGTGTCAGGGGCTCCGCAGATACGCAGTATTTT.

Details on this clone: The identical CDR3 is also encoded by other nucleotide sequences in the sample. The V gene is TRBV10-3, the J gene TRBJ1-3; no clear D. Deletions cut 3 bases from V and 1 base from J, with 7 bases between. Germline V gives CDR1 ENHRY, CDR2 SYGVKD. The CDR3 sequence is 14 residues long. CDR3 in DNA: TGTGCCATCAGTGACCGGTCGTCTGGAAACACCATATATTTT. It specifies CAISDRSSGNTIYF.

The J gene is TRBJ1-5, the V gene TRBV18, with 7 bases lining up with TRBD1. V lost 3 bases and J lost 6; bases outside the gene matches: 11. Germline-derived CDR1 and CDR2 are KGHSH and LQKENI. This CDR3 spans 16 amino acids. This chain's CDR3 is CASSPGNTRGLQPQHF. CDR3 nucleotide sequence: TGTGCCAGCTCACCCGGTAATACTAGGGGGCTTCAGCCCCAGCATTTT.

The chain carries TRBV27 and TRBJ1-5; D uncertain. V lost 6 bases and J lost 2, with 14 bases in between. Per germline, CDR1 MNHEY and CDR2 SMNVEV (reference sequence). The CDR3 is 15 amino acids. The DNA for the CDR3 is TGTGCCAGCAGCAAGCTTGGGCAGGGCAATCAGCCCCAGCATTTT. This translates into CASSKLGQGNQPQHF.

V usage is TRBV19 and J usage is TRBJ2-7; 7 nucleotides agree with TRBD2. The CDR3 runs 14 residues. The V and J ends lost 1 base and 7 bases, in that order; junction bases with no gene match: 7. The V gene's germline CDR1 is LNHDA and CDR2 SQIVND (reference sequence). This CDR3 reads CASSIVTGGGEQYF. CDR3 DNA sequence: TGTGCCAGTAGTATAGTGACGGGAGGAGGGGAGCAGTACTTC.

The count of this clone is one. V is TRBV6-5 and J is TRBJ2-3; 7 bases are a match to TRBD1. The CDR3 is 15 amino acids. V was clipped by 5 bases and J by 0 bases; unmatched bases: 5. CDR1 MNHEY and CDR2 SVGAGI come from the germline V gene. The CDR3 protein is CASSGQASSTDTQYF. DNA of the CDR3: TGTGCCAGCAGTGGACAGGCTTCTAGCACAGATACGCAGTATTTT.

The chain links TRBV7-3 to TRBJ2-3; TRBD1 agrees at 7 bases. Germline-derived CDR1 and CDR2 are SGHTA and FQGTGA. The V segment lost 1 base and the J segment 3 bases; nucleotides outside the gene matches: 4. This CDR3 has 15 amino acids. The DNA of the CDR3 is TGTGCCAGCAGCTTAAAAGGGGGCGGGACAGATACGCAGTATTTT. As protein: CASSLKGGGTDTQYF.

The chain employs TRBV27 and TRBJ2-3, with a possible D match to TRBD1 (6 bases). V was shortened by 4 bases and J by 0 bases, with 11 bases between the two germline ends. Germline V gene lookup returns CDR1 MNHEY and CDR2 SMNVEV (reference sequence). This CDR3 has 15 residues. The CDR3: CASSSRTASTDTQYF. CDR3 sequence (DNA): TGTGCCAGCAGTTCCCGGACAGCTAGCACAGATACGCAGTATTTT.